This T cell receptor beta chain was found in a study of regulatory T cells in long-lasting Graves disease. Sample time point: newly diagnosed GD, antithyroid drugs for less than 3 months. RNA isolated from PBMCs was used to make the TCR library. The TCR beta library used iRepertoire HTBI primers with Arm-PCR amplification of CDR3. TCRdb itself ran the multiplex PCR reads through MiXCR, one entry per CDR3 protein. Of 200,000 to 250,000 distinct CDR3 sequences listed, 15% to 20% are singletons. The CDR3 totals 13 residues. The V end lost 6 bases, the J end lost 7 bases, and 14 bases lay between the germline ends. The study, taken as a whole, reports: Accuracy may have been reduced by the small sample size.

This clonotype was found many times. Its cognate antigen is unknown. These same data were also listed under a study on T cells in Graves' hyperthyroidism and ophthalmopathy. This second study notes: Researchers ran a first-round RT-PCR on the TCR CDR3 using the HTBI primer set.

The gene calls are TRBV12-3 or TRBV12-4 and TRBJ2-3; weak D call: TRBD1 (6 bases). The material sequenced was peripheral blood mononuclear cells (PBMCs), taken at new diagnosis, from a patient treated with antithyroid drugs. This receptor was identified in a woman aged 30 to 39 with Graves disease. CDR3 nucleotides: TGTGCCAGCAGACCAGGGGCAATCTATACGCAGTATTTT. Translated: CASRPGAIYTQYF.